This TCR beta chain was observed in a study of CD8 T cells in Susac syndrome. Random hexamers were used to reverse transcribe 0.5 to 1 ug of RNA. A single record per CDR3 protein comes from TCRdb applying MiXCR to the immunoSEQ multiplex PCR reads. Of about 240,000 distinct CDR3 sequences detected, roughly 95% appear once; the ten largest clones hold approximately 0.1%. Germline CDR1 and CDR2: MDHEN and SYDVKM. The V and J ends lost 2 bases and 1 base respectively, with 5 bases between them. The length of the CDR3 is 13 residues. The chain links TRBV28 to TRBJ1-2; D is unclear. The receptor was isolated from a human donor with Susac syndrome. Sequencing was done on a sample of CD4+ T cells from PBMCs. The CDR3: CASSLGRNYGYTF. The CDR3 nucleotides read TGTGCCAGCAGTTTAGGCCGTAACTATGGCTACACCTTC.